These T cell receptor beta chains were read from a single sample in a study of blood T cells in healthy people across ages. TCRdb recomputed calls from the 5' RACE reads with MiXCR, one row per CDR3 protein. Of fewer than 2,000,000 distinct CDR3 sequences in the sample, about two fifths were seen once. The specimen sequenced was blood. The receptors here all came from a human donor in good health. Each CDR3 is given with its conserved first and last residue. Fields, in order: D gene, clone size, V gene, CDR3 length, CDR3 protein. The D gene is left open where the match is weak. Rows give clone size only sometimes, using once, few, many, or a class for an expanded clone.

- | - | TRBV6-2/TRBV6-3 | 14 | CANSSPVTAYEQYF
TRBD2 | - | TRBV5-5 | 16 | CASSWTGTSPGEEQFF
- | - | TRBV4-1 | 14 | CASSQRAVNSPLHF
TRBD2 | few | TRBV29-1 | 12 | CSVGGGADTQYF
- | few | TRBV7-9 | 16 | CASSLVVGQRTYEQYF
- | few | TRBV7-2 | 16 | CASSPRHVSYNSPLHF
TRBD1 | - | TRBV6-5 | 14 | CASSRQGGLYGYTF
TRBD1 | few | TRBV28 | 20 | CASREDPWTGGSASNQPQHF
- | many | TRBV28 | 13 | CASGVGGANVLTF
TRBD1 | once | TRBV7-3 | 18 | CASSLYPTGGGINTEAFF
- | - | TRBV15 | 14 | CATSATYRTYEQYF
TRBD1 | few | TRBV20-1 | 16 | CSARDLGGTVHYGYTF
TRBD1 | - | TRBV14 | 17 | CASSLKFRQGSTDTQYF
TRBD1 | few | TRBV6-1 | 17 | CASSTDRFGQGDYGYTF
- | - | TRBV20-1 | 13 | CSARGDTNTEAFF
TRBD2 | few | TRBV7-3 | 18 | CASSSLPLAGVNTGELFF
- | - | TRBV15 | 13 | CATSIRFQETQFF
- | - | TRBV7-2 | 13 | CASSKQGRDTQYF
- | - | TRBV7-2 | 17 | CASSLNWQAGEDYGYTF
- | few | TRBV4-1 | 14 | CASSQDNVGELLYF
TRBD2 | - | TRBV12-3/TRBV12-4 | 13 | CASSLRGGGKQFF
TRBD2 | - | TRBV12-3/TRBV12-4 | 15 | CASSSSRGGVFEQYF
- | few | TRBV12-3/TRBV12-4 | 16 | CASSLLGTGVPYEQYF
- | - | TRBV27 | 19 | CASSPQQGWGFANTGELFF
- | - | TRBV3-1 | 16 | CASSQDPGRASYEQYF
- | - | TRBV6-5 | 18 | CASSYDIFGGAANYGYTF
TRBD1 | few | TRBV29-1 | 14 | CSALPGQGHNEQFF
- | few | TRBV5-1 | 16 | CASSGTKRSGANVLTF
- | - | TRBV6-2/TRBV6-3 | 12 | CASSFVSYEQFF
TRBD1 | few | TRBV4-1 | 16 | CASSPGQGWSNQPQHF
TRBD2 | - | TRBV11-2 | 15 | CASSPGLAGGSGQFF
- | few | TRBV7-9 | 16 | CASSLGQFHGTQPQHF
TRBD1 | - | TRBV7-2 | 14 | CASSLQPTGFGYTF
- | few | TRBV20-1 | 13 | CSARLTLNEKLFF
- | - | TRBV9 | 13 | CASSVQTYNEQFF